The text below deals with one T cell receptor (beta chain). As yet, its antigen is unknown. These data are taken from a study of blood T cells in healthy people across ages. For the second PCR, which ran for 7 to 11 cycles, a sample-barcoded 5' primer and a J-beta primer mix were used. Carrying 12 random nucleotides, a template-switch adaptor labeled each individual cDNA molecule. A single record per CDR3 protein comes from TCRdb applying MiXCR to the 5' RACE reads. The sample includes some 640,000 distinct CDR3 sequences, 45% to 50% of them seen just once. Germline V CDR1 and CDR2: DFQATT, SNEGSKA (reference sequence). The CDR3 covers 14 residues. The study's findings and limits: Whereas aged donors had fewer naive CD4+ cells, long-lived donors had more of them and higher diversity.

The TCR comes from a woman aged 55-70 years in good health. Sequenced sample: blood. The J gene is TRBJ2-5, the V gene TRBV20-1, with a weak D call TRBD2 (6 bases). The J call could be wrong; TRBJ2-7 is a better fit for the DNA end. CDR3 residues: CSASLDSGAYEQYF. The CDR3 DNA is TGCAGTGCTAGTCTTGATAGCGGTGCCTACGAGCAGTACTTC.